This section outlines one TCR beta chain sequence together with its context. This sample was taken from a study of shared clonotypes between healthy human individuals. An assay was performed, and its level was deep. The assay was immunoSEQ multiplex PCR, and TCRdb's table has in-frame clones only and misses some. The table lists about 470,000 clones, around 79% of them singletons, with roughly an eighth in the top ten. The V and J ends lost 6 bases and 0 bases, in that order; junction bases with no gene match: 5. The CDR3 spans 16 residues. The germline V gene encodes CDR1 MDHEN and CDR2 SYDVKM. Sample: PBMCs. This chain links TRBV28 with TRBJ2-6, with 7 bases matching TRBD1. This TCR came from a woman between 35 and 50 years old in good health. Some clones in this sample may be carry-over from other donors' samples. In nucleotides, the CDR3 is TGTGCCAGCAGAGAGACAGGGAACTCTGGGGCCAACGTCCTGACTTTC. The encoded protein is CASRETGNSGANVLTF.